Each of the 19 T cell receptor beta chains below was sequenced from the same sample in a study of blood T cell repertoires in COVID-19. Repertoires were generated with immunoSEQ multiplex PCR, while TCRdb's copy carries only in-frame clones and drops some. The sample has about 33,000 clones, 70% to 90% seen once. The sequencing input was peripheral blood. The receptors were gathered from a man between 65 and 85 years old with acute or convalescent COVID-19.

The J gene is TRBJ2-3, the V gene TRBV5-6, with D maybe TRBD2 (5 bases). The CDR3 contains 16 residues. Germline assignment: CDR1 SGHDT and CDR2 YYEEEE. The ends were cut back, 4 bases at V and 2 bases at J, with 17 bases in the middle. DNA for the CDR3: TGTGCCAGCAGCGGAGGCAGGTTTGGGTTCACAGATACGCAGTATTTT. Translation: CASSGGRFGFTDTQYF.

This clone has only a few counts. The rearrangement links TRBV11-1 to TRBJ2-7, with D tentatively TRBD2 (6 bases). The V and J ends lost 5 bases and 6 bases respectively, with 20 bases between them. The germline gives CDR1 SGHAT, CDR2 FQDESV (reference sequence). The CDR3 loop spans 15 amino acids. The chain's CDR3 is CASSPNGSPEGEQYF. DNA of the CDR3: TGTGCCAGCAGCCCAAATGGGAGTCCGGAGGGCGAGCAGTACTTC.

The DNA for the CDR3 is TGTGCCAGCAGGGACAGGGGGTGGCTCCGCTATGGCTACACCTTC. It translates to CASRDRGWLRYGYTF. The genes are TRBV6-5 and TRBJ1-2; 10 nucleotides align to TRBD1. Trimming removed 6 bases from V and 4 bases from J; junction bases left unmatched: 8. The CDR3 is 15 residues long. Germline-derived CDR1 and CDR2 are MNHEY and SVGAGI.

The CDR3 sequence: CASSREGAYNEQFF. The DNA for the CDR3 is TGTGCCAGCAGCCGGGAGGGCGCCTACAATGAGCAGTTCTTC. The chain links TRBV9 to TRBJ2-1; TRBD2 agrees at 8 bases. Trimming cost V 4 bases and J 2 bases; bases outside gene matches: 2. Germline lookup yields CDR1 SGDLS and CDR2 YYNGEE. There are 14 residues in the CDR3.

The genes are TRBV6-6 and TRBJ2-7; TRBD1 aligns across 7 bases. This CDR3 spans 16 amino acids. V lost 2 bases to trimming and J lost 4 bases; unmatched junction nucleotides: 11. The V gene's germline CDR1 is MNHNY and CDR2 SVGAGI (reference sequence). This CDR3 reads CASSYGTVSIPYEQYF. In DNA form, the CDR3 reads TGTGCCAGCAGTTACGGGACAGTGTCTATTCCTTACGAGCAGTACTTC.

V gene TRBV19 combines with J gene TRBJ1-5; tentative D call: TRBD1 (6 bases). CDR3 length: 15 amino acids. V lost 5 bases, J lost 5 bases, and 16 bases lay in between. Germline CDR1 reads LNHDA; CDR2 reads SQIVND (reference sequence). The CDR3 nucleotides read TGTGCCAGTAGTCCGGGGGGGCACTTAGATCAGCCCCAGCATTTT. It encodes CASSPGGHLDQPQHF.

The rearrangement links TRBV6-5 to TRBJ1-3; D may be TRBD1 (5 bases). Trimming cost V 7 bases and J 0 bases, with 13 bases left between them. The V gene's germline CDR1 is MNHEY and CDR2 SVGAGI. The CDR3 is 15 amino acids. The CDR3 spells CASTPGGDSGNTIYF. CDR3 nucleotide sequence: TGTGCCAGCACCCCGGGGGGGGACTCTGGAAACACCATATATTTT.

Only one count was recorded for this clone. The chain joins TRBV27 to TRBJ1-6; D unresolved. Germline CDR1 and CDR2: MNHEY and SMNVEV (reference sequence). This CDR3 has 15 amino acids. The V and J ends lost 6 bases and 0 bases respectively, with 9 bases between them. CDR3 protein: CASRDLSSYNSPLHF. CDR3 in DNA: TGTGCCAGCAGGGACTTAAGCTCCTATAATTCACCCCTCCACTTT.

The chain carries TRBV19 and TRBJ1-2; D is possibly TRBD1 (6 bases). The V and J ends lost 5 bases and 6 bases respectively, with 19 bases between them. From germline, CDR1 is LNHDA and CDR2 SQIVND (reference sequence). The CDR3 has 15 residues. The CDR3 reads CASSVQWTALNGYTF. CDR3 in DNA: TGTGCCAGTAGTGTACAATGGACAGCCTTGAATGGCTACACCTTC.

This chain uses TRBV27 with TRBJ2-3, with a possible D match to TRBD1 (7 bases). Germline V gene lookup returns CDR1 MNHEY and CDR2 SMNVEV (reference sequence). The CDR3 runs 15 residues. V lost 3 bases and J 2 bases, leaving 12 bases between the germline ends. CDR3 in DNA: TGTGCCAGCAGTTTCGCAGGGGGGCCCACAGATACGCAGTATTTT. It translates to CASSFAGGPTDTQYF.

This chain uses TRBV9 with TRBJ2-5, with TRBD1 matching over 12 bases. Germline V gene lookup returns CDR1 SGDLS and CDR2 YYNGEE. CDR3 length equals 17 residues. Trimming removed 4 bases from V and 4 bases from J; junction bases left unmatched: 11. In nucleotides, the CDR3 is TGTGCCAGCAGCCCCACATCGGGGACAGGGGGCGGAGAGACCCAGTACTTC. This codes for CASSPTSGTGGGETQYF.

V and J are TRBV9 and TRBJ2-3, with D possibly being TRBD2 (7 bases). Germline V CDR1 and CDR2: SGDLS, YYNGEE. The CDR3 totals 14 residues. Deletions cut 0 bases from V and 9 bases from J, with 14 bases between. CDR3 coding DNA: TGTGCCAGCAGCGTAGAAATCGGGGGGCTAACGCAGTATTTT. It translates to CASSVEIGGLTQYF.

The CDR3 protein is CASSVAPDTEAFF. The CDR3, as DNA: TGTGCCAGCAGCGTAGCCCCGGACACTGAAGCTTTCTTT. This chain joins TRBV9 and TRBJ1-1; D gene uncertain. Per the germline V gene, CDR1 is SGDLS and CDR2 is YYNGEE. This CDR3 is built from 13 residues. Trimming left V 0 bases short and J 3 bases short, with 6 bases between.

The CDR3 loop reads CASSGSPQETQYF. The CDR3 bases are TGTGCCAGCAGTGGTAGTCCCCAAGAGACCCAGTACTTC. The chain employs TRBV28 and TRBJ2-5, with D unclear. Germline CDR1 and CDR2: MDHEN and SYDVKM. The V gene lost 5 bases and the J gene lost 1 base, with 8 bases spanning the gap. The CDR3 consists of 13 residues.

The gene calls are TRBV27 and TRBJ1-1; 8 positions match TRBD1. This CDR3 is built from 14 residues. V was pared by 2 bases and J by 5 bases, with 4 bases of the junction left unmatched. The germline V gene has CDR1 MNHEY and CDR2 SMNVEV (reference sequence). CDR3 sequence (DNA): TGTGCCAGCAGTTTACAGGGGGCCTATACTGAAGCTTTCTTT. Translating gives CASSLQGAYTEAFF.

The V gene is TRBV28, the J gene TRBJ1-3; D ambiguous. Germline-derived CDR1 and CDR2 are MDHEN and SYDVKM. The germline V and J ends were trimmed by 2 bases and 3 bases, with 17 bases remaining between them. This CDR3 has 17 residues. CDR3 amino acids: CASSLIPAVSFGNTIYF. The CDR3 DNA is TGTGCCAGCAGTTTAATCCCAGCGGTATCCTTTGGAAACACCATATATTTT.

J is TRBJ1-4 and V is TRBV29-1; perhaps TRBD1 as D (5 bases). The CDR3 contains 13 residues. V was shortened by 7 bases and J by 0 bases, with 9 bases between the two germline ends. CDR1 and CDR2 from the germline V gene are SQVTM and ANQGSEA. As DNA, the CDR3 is TGCAGCGGGAGACAGCCAACTAATGAAAAACTGTTTTTT. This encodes CSGRQPTNEKLFF.

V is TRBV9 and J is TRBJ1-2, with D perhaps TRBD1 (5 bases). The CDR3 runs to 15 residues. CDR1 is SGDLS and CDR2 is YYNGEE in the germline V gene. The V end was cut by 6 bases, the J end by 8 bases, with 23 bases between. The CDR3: CASTSLGGLVEGYTF. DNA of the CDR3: TGTGCCAGCACCTCATTGGGGGGGTTGGTTGAAGGCTACACCTTC.

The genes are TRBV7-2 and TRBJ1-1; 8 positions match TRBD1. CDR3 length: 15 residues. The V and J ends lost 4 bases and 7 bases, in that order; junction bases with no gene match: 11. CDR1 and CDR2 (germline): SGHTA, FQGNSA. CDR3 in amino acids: CASSSRDRREIEAFF. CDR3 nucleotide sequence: TGTGCCAGCAGCTCCCGGGACAGGCGAGAGATTGAAGCTTTCTTT.